This T cell receptor beta chain was sequenced during a study of T cell changes during pregnancy in multiple sclerosis. TCRdb's copy holds only in-frame clones and misses some; the assay was immunoSEQ multiplex PCR. The table records 47,000 or so clones, around 87% of them present only once. Trimming took 5 bases from V and 1 from J, leaving 29 bases between them. The CDR3 contains 20 residues. CDR1 MNHEY and CDR2 SMNVEV come from the germline V gene (reference sequence). The chain recombines TRBV27 with TRBJ1-1; D is uncertain. Sequencing used peripheral blood, obtained after pregnancy. This TCR was recovered from a female donor in good health, enrolled as a control in a pregnancy study. The CDR3 nucleotides read TGTGCCAGCAGTGCTCACCAGGTGCGGGAGCCCGGGTCAGGGAACACTGAAGCTTTCTTT. This encodes CASSAHQVREPGSGNTEAFF.